This is a list of T cell receptor beta chains from one sample in a study of beta chain features in type 1 diabetes. TCRdb's copy holds only in-frame clones and misses some; the assay was immunoSEQ multiplex PCR. The table has about 140,000 clones, approximately 10% seen once. Sequenced sample: central memory CD4+ T cells from blood. These receptors originate from a woman in her thirties or forties in good health. CDR3s include the opening cysteine and the closing phenylalanine or tryptophan. A D gene is named only where the DNA matches it firmly. The listing skips clone size in some rows; elsewhere it reads once, few, many or a size class.

.	TRBD1	TRBV7-9	TRBJ1-4	CASSSQGGREKLFF
.	.	TRBV14	TRBJ2-7	CASSQGAPRQYF
.	.	TRBV7-9	TRBJ1-1	CASSHGAEAFF
many	.	TRBV2	TRBJ1-2	CASTRQEEGYTF
few	.	TRBV7-2	TRBJ1-2	CASSSGGFGGIYGYTF
few	TRBD2	TRBV2	TRBJ2-5	CASSYLADQETQYF
.	.	TRBV10-3	TRBJ2-5	CAISEGQGLSQETQYF
few	.	TRBV7-2	TRBJ2-6	CASSLYRTGANVLTF
.	.	TRBV21-1	TRBJ1-1	CASRKTLIGQGDTEAFF
few	.	TRBV19	TRBJ1-5	CASSRGQPQHF
.	.	TRBV14	TRBJ1-6	CASSQGTPGLTYNSPLHF
.	.	TRBV9	TRBJ2-5	CASSFRGTQETQYF
few	.	TRBV7-8	TRBJ1-1	CASSLVGSEAFF
.	TRBD2	TRBV5-6	TRBJ2-1	CASSLEVLAGEYNEQFF
.	TRBD2	TRBV4-2	TRBJ2-2	CASSQDLGLAGGPWGTGELFF
.	.	TRBV5-1	TRBJ2-5	CASSWGLQGSRETQYF
few	.	TRBV18	TRBJ1-2	CASSPRGGDGYTF